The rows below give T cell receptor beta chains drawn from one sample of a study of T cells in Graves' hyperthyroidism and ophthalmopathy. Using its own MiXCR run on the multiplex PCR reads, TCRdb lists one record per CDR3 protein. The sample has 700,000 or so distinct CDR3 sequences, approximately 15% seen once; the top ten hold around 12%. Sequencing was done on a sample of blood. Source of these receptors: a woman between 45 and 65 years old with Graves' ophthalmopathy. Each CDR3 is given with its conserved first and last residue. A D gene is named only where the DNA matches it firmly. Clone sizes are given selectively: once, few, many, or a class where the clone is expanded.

CDR3nt: TGTGCCAGCAGAGGAACAGGGGACACTGAAGCTTTCTTT; CDR3aa: CASRGTGDTEAFF; v_gene: TRBV6-1; abundance: many; j_gene: TRBJ1-1; d_gene: TRBD1
CDR3nt: TGTGCCAGCAGCTCCCCTTCCCGGCAATACGAGCAGTACTTC; CDR3aa: CASSSPSRQYEQYF; v_gene: TRBV7-2; abundance: many; j_gene: TRBJ2-7; d_gene: -
CDR3nt: TGTGCCAGCTCACCACTGAACACTGAAGCTTTCTTT; CDR3aa: CASSPLNTEAFF; v_gene: TRBV18; abundance: many; j_gene: TRBJ1-1; d_gene: -
CDR3nt: TGTGCCAGCAGCGCATCAGGACTAGCGGGAGAGGGCTACAATGAGCAGTTCTTC; CDR3aa: CASSASGLAGEGYNEQFF; v_gene: TRBV9; abundance: many; j_gene: TRBJ2-1; d_gene: TRBD2
CDR3nt: TGTGCCAGTACCCGAGAGGGGGGATCGAACCAGTACTTC; CDR3aa: CASTREGGSNQYF; v_gene: TRBV19; abundance: -; j_gene: TRBJ2-5; d_gene: -
CDR3nt: TGTGCCACCAGAACCGGGACAGGGGAATACTACGAGCAGTACTTC; CDR3aa: CATRTGTGEYYEQYF; v_gene: TRBV28; abundance: -; j_gene: TRBJ2-7; d_gene: TRBD1
CDR3nt: TGTGCCAGCAGTTATGGCGGGAGAGGAGATACGCAGTATTTT; CDR3aa: CASSYGGRGDTQYF; v_gene: TRBV27; abundance: many; j_gene: TRBJ2-3; d_gene: TRBD2
CDR3nt: TGCGCCAGCCGGGGACAACAGACCTACGAGCAGTACTTC; CDR3aa: CASRGQQTYEQYF; v_gene: TRBV5-1; abundance: many; j_gene: TRBJ2-7; d_gene: -
CDR3nt: TGTGCCAGCAGTCCGGACAGCTTCGGCTACACCTTC; CDR3aa: CASSPDSFGYTF; v_gene: TRBV28; abundance: many; j_gene: TRBJ1-2; d_gene: -
CDR3nt: TGTGCCAGCAGCCAGAAACTAGCGGGAGCGTACAATGAGCAGTTCTTC; CDR3aa: CASSQKLAGAYNEQFF; v_gene: TRBV3-1; abundance: many; j_gene: TRBJ2-1; d_gene: TRBD2
CDR3nt: TGTGCCAGCAGAGAAGCGGGGCCCCAGTACTTC; CDR3aa: CASREAGPQYF; v_gene: TRBV2; abundance: few; j_gene: TRBJ2-5; d_gene: TRBD2
CDR3nt: TGTGCCAGCAGTTTAGTCATTGGGGGAGAAGAAGAAAAACTGTTTTTT; CDR3aa: CASSLVIGGEEEKLFF; v_gene: TRBV28; abundance: many; j_gene: TRBJ1-4; d_gene: -
CDR3nt: TGTGCCAGCAGCTTAGCCGGTTACGACGAGCAGTACTTC; CDR3aa: CASSLAGYDEQYF; v_gene: TRBV7-3; abundance: -; j_gene: TRBJ2-7; d_gene: -
CDR3nt: TGTGCCAGCAGCTTACTCGGGAGTAGGACCTACAATGAGCAGTTCTTC; CDR3aa: CASSLLGSRTYNEQFF; v_gene: TRBV7-2; abundance: many; j_gene: TRBJ2-1; d_gene: -
CDR3nt: TGTGCCAGCAGTTACACCTATGGCTACACCTTC; CDR3aa: CASSYTYGYTF; v_gene: TRBV28; abundance: few; j_gene: TRBJ1-2; d_gene: -
CDR3nt: TGTGCCAGCAACCTCGCGGGGGGGGACATGGCTTTCTTT; CDR3aa: CASNLAGGDMAFF; v_gene: TRBV6-1; abundance: -; j_gene: TRBJ1-1; d_gene: -
CDR3nt: TGTGCCAGCAGTGCAACGGATCGCTCCTACAATGAGCAGTTCTTC; CDR3aa: CASSATDRSYNEQFF; v_gene: TRBV2; abundance: many; j_gene: TRBJ2-1; d_gene: -
CDR3nt: TGTGCCAGCAGTTTAGGCCTACCTCGACTAGCGGGGGGCAATGAGCAGTTCTTC; CDR3aa: CASSLGLPRLAGGNEQFF; v_gene: TRBV12-3/TRBV12-4; abundance: many; j_gene: TRBJ2-1; d_gene: TRBD2
CDR3nt: TGCAGTGCTTCTCGGGACTACTCCTACGAGCAGTACTTC; CDR3aa: CSASRDYSYEQYF; v_gene: TRBV20-1; abundance: -; j_gene: TRBJ2-7; d_gene: TRBD2
CDR3nt: TGTGCCAGCAGTGAAACTTGGGTCAGCGTCTATGGCTACACCTTC; CDR3aa: CASSETWVSVYGYTF; v_gene: TRBV6-1; abundance: few; j_gene: TRBJ1-2; d_gene: -
CDR3nt: TGCAGCGTTGAAGGGCTCACAGATACGCAGTATTTT; CDR3aa: CSVEGLTDTQYF; v_gene: TRBV29-1; abundance: many; j_gene: TRBJ2-3; d_gene: -
CDR3nt: TGTGCCAGTAGTCCCTACTCCACAGGGGTCACTGAAGCTTTCTTT; CDR3aa: CASSPYSTGVTEAFF; v_gene: TRBV19; abundance: -; j_gene: TRBJ1-1; d_gene: TRBD1
CDR3nt: TGTGCCAGTAGCGGGGGACCACAAGGATTCTCCTACGAGCAGTACTTC; CDR3aa: CASSGGPQGFSYEQYF; v_gene: TRBV19; abundance: few; j_gene: TRBJ2-7; d_gene: -
CDR3nt: TGTGCCAGCAGCCTCCGACTAGGCTACTACGAGCAGTACTTC; CDR3aa: CASSLRLGYYEQYF; v_gene: TRBV3-1; abundance: few; j_gene: TRBJ2-7; d_gene: -
CDR3nt: TGTGCCAGCAGTTTAGGGACAGGGGGCTGGTACGAGCAGTACTTC; CDR3aa: CASSLGTGGWYEQYF; v_gene: TRBV12-3/TRBV12-4; abundance: many; j_gene: TRBJ2-7; d_gene: TRBD1
CDR3nt: TGTGCCAGCAGTTACGGATCAGGGGGCTACAATGAGCAGTTCTTC; CDR3aa: CASSYGSGGYNEQFF; v_gene: TRBV6-6; abundance: few; j_gene: TRBJ2-1; d_gene: TRBD1
CDR3nt: TGTGCCAGTAGTCCCCAGCGGGGCACCGGGGAGCTGTTTTTT; CDR3aa: CASSPQRGTGELFF; v_gene: TRBV19; abundance: few; j_gene: TRBJ2-2; d_gene: TRBD2
CDR3nt: TGTGCCAGCAGTTACCATGCCAGTTTGAACACTGAAGCTTTCTTT; CDR3aa: CASSYHASLNTEAFF; v_gene: TRBV6-5; abundance: many; j_gene: TRBJ1-1; d_gene: -
CDR3nt: TGTGCCAGCAGTCTCCTTTTGGCGGATGAGCAGTTCTTC; CDR3aa: CASSLLLADEQFF; v_gene: TRBV27; abundance: many; j_gene: TRBJ2-1; d_gene: -
CDR3nt: TGCAGTGCTAGAAGTCTAGTTGAAAAACTGTTTTTT; CDR3aa: CSARSLVEKLFF; v_gene: TRBV20-1; abundance: -; j_gene: TRBJ1-4; d_gene: -
CDR3nt: TGTGCCAGCAGCCGGGGGGTTCAAGAGACCCAGTACTTC; CDR3aa: CASSRGVQETQYF; v_gene: TRBV7-9; abundance: many; j_gene: TRBJ2-5; d_gene: TRBD2
CDR3nt: TGTGCCATCAGTAAGACAGGGCCCACTGCAACTAATGAAAAACTGTTTTTT; CDR3aa: CAISKTGPTATNEKLFF; v_gene: TRBV10-3; abundance: few; j_gene: TRBJ1-4; d_gene: TRBD1
CDR3nt: TGTGCCAGCAGTTTACGGACTCATAGCAATCAGCCCCAGCATTTT; CDR3aa: CASSLRTHSNQPQHF; v_gene: TRBV28; abundance: many; j_gene: TRBJ1-5; d_gene: -
CDR3nt: TGCAGCACACAGGACAGCACAGATACGCAGTATTTT; CDR3aa: CSTQDSTDTQYF; v_gene: TRBV29-1; abundance: -; j_gene: TRBJ2-3; d_gene: -
CDR3nt: TGTGCCAGCAGTTTATCTACCACCGGGGAGCTGTTTTTT; CDR3aa: CASSLSTTGELFF; v_gene: TRBV12-3/TRBV12-4; abundance: many; j_gene: TRBJ2-2; d_gene: -
CDR3nt: TGTGCCAGCAGTTTAGAGGGCCGTCACACCGGGGAGCTGTTTTTT; CDR3aa: CASSLEGRHTGELFF; v_gene: TRBV28; abundance: few; j_gene: TRBJ2-2; d_gene: -
CDR3nt: TGTGCCAGCAGCCCGCGCGGAGGACAGGGCTCGAACACCGGGGAGCTGTTTTTT; CDR3aa: CASSPRGGQGSNTGELFF; v_gene: TRBV7-8; abundance: few; j_gene: TRBJ2-2; d_gene: TRBD1
CDR3nt: TGCAGCGCTCAACAGGGGGCAGGGGAGACCCAGTACTTC; CDR3aa: CSAQQGAGETQYF; v_gene: TRBV29-1; abundance: many; j_gene: TRBJ2-5; d_gene: TRBD1
CDR3nt: TGTGCCAGCAGCTACCTAGACAGTGGAGAGACCCAGTACTTC; CDR3aa: CASSYLDSGETQYF; v_gene: TRBV28; abundance: many; j_gene: TRBJ2-5; d_gene: -
CDR3nt: TGTGCCATCAGCGTACAGGGAGGGAATGGCTACACCTTC; CDR3aa: CAISVQGGNGYTF; v_gene: TRBV10-3; abundance: few; j_gene: TRBJ1-2; d_gene: -
CDR3nt: TGCAGTGCCCCTGACAGGCTTTATGGCTACACCTTC; CDR3aa: CSAPDRLYGYTF; v_gene: TRBV20-1; abundance: -; j_gene: TRBJ1-2; d_gene: -
CDR3nt: TGTGCCAGCAGTCCATTAGCGGGCGCATACGAGCAGTACTTC; CDR3aa: CASSPLAGAYEQYF; v_gene: TRBV12-3/TRBV12-4; abundance: many; j_gene: TRBJ2-7; d_gene: TRBD2
CDR3nt: TGTGCCAGTACAAATCACAGGGTAGGTCAGCCCCAGCATTTT; CDR3aa: CASTNHRVGQPQHF; v_gene: TRBV19; abundance: -; j_gene: TRBJ1-5; d_gene: -
CDR3nt: TGTGCCAGCAGTTACTCGAGAGATGGGCCACCGTGGGACACTGAAGCTTTCTTT; CDR3aa: CASSYSRDGPPWDTEAFF; v_gene: TRBV6-5; abundance: -; j_gene: TRBJ1-1; d_gene: -
CDR3nt: TGTGCCAGCAGTTTATATGCGGGTTCGGGCTACACCTTC; CDR3aa: CASSLYAGSGYTF; v_gene: TRBV27; abundance: -; j_gene: TRBJ1-2; d_gene: -
CDR3nt: TGCGCCAGCTGGGGACAGAGCACAGATACGCAGTATTTT; CDR3aa: CASWGQSTDTQYF; v_gene: TRBV5-1; abundance: -; j_gene: TRBJ2-3; d_gene: TRBD1
CDR3nt: TGTGCCAGCAGTGAATCCGGGACAGGGGGCACTGAAGCTTTCTTT; CDR3aa: CASSESGTGGTEAFF; v_gene: TRBV25-1; abundance: -; j_gene: TRBJ1-1; d_gene: TRBD1
CDR3nt: TGTGCCAGCAGTCCCGCCTCCCGAGGGGACGAGCAGTTCTTC; CDR3aa: CASSPASRGDEQFF; v_gene: TRBV7-9; abundance: few; j_gene: TRBJ2-1; d_gene: -